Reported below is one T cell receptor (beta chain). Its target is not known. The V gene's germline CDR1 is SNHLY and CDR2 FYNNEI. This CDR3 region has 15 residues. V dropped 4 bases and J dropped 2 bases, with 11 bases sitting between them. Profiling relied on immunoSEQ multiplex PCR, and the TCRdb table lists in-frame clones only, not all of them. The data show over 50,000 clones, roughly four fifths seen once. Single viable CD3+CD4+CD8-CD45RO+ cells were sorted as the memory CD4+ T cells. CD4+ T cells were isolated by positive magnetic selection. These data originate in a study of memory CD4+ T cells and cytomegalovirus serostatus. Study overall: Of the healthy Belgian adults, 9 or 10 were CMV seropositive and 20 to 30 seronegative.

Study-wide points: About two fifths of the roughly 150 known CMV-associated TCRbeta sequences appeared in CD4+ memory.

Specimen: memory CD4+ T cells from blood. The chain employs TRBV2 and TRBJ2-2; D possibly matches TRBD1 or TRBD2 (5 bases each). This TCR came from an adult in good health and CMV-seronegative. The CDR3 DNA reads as TGTGCCAGCAGTGCTGAGGGGCCAAACACCGGGGAGCTGTTTTTT. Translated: CASSAEGPNTGELFF. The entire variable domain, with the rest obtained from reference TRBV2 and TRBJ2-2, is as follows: EPEVTQTPSHQVTQMGQEVILRCVPISNHLYFYWYRQILGQKVEFLVSFYNNEISEKSEIFDDQFSVERPDGSNFTLKIRSTKLEDSAMYFCASSAEGPNTGELFFGEGSRLTVL.